The clone carrying this T cell receptor (beta chain) was observed a few times. Antigen unknown. These data are taken from a study of regulatory T cells in long-lasting Graves disease. Time point of the sample: newly diagnosed GD, antithyroid drugs for less than 3 months. PBMC-derived RNA was used for the TCR library. Both iRepertoire HTBI primers and Arm-PCR of CDR3 regions were used to build the TCR beta libraries. TCRdb reprocessed the multiplex PCR reads with MiXCR, giving one entry per CDR3 protein. The sample records some 400,000 distinct CDR3 sequences, under 15% being singletons. Overall study findings and caveats: The persistent group shared 2,500 to 3,000 public clonotypes, more than the approximately 1,000 shared by new patients. Lower TCR diversity was seen in persistent Graves' patients than in newly diagnosed ones.

Germline assignment: CDR1 KGHDR and CDR2 SFDVKD. Trimming removed 8 bases from V and 0 bases from J, with 14 bases in between. This CDR3 is built from 15 residues. This sample also belongs to another study, concerning T cells in Graves' hyperthyroidism and ophthalmopathy. As that study records: Newly diagnosed hyperthyroidism patients aged 18 to 65 years had disease lasting under 2 months. Initially, a first-round RT-PCR of the TCR CDR3 employed the HTBI primer set.

Sample: peripheral blood mononuclear cells (PBMCs), taken at new diagnosis, from a patient treated with antithyroid drugs. The TCR was taken from a woman in her 30s with Graves disease. The V and J genes are TRBV24-1 and TRBJ2-3; D is perhaps TRBD2 (6 bases). The CDR3, as DNA: TGTGCCACCAAGGTAGTAGCGGCTAGCACAGATACGCAGTATTTT. Its protein is CATKVVAASTDTQYF.